The next 31 T cell receptor beta chains were all read from a single sample in a study of T cell responses to AZD1222 COVID-19 vaccine. The table came from immunoSEQ multiplex PCR; TCRdb's copy has only in-frame clones and leaves some out. In the table there are 120,000 or so clones, about nine tenths of which are singletons. The source material was peripheral blood, sampled on day 0 of AZD1222 vaccination. The receptors here all came from an adult in good health.

The chain recombines TRBV7-8 with TRBJ1-1, with unresolved D. V was trimmed by 3 bases and J by 5 bases, leaving 7 bases between them. The CDR3 totals 12 residues. CDR1 is SGHVS and CDR2 is FQNEAQ in the germline V gene. The CDR3 protein is CASSFDGTEAFF. In DNA, the CDR3 is TGTGCCAGCAGCTTCGACGGGACTGAAGCTTTCTTT.

The rearrangement joins TRBV5-1 to TRBJ1-2; 9 positions match TRBD1. Germline trimming cut 4 bases from V and 8 bases from J; bases unmatched to any gene: 6. Germline V gives CDR1 SGHRS, CDR2 YFSETQ. This CDR3 has 13 residues. CDR3 sequence reads: CASSPGQGEGYTF. The CDR3 bases are TGCGCCAGCAGCCCGGGACAGGGTGAGGGCTACACCTTC.

The rearrangement links TRBV18 to TRBJ2-7, with 8 nucleotides matching TRBD2. Trimming cost V 2 bases and J 5 bases; bases outside gene matches: 8. Germline-derived CDR1 and CDR2 are KGHSH and LQKENI. This CDR3 contains 15 residues. CDR3 sequence: CASSPTTGGRHEQYF. In DNA form, the CDR3 reads TGTGCCAGCTCACCAACGACGGGAGGGCGGCACGAGCAGTACTTC.

As to this clone: This sample includes further DNA sequences coding for the same CDR3. Here the CDR3 DNA reads TGTGCCAGCAGTGAACCAGCCTACAATGAGCAGTTCTTC. This gives the protein CASSEPAYNEQFF. This chain links TRBV6-1 with TRBJ2-1, with D uncertain. Germline V CDR1 and CDR2: MNHNS, SASEGT. V was shortened by 2 bases and J by 2 bases, with 4 bases between the two germline ends. The CDR3 totals 13 residues.

V usage is TRBV18 and J usage is TRBJ2-2, with D perhaps assigned TRBD1 or TRBD2 (5 bases each). In germline, CDR1 is KGHSH, CDR2 LQKENI. The V and J ends lost 3 bases and 4 bases respectively, with 15 bases between them. This CDR3 is built from 16 residues. CDR3 loop: CASSPRVRDGTGELFF. In nucleotides, the CDR3 is TGTGCCAGCTCACCTCGGGTCAGGGACGGCACCGGGGAGCTGTTTTTT.

The V and J genes are TRBV27 and TRBJ2-7, with a possible D match to TRBD1 (6 bases). The CDR3 sequence is 16 residues long. Trimming took 0 bases from V and 3 from J, leaving 15 bases between them. Germline loops: CDR1 MNHEY, CDR2 SMNVEV (reference sequence). The CDR3 region is CASSLSIEDSNYEQYF. As DNA, the CDR3 is TGTGCCAGCAGTTTATCGATAGAGGACAGTAACTACGAGCAGTACTTC.

This clone appeared a few times. This chain uses TRBV24-1 with TRBJ2-7; TRBD1 matches at 10 bases. Trimming removed 3 bases from V and 3 bases from J; junction bases left unmatched: 7. The germline CDR1 and CDR2 sequences are KGHDR and SFDVKD. CDR3 length: 16 residues. The CDR3 region has the DNA TGTGCCACCAGTGATCCGGGACAGGGGCGAAGCTACGAGCAGTACTTC. It codes for CATSDPGQGRSYEQYF.

The chain employs TRBV24-1 and TRBJ2-3; D may correspond to TRBD1 or TRBD2 (5 bases each). V was clipped by 3 bases and J by 3 bases, with 9 bases between them. This CDR3 spans 14 amino acids. Germline V CDR1 and CDR2: KGHDR, SFDVKD. In nucleotides, the CDR3 is TGTGCCACCAGTGATCCGGGGCGTACAGATACGCAGTATTTT. As protein: CATSDPGRTDTQYF.

The chain is built from TRBV12-3 or TRBV12-4 and TRBJ1-4; possible D gene TRBD1, 6 bases. The germline V and J ends were trimmed by 10 bases and 3 bases, with 12 bases remaining between them. The CDR3 runs 13 residues. CDR3: CATGQLANEKLFF. In DNA, the CDR3 is TGTGCCACCGGACAGTTAGCTAATGAAAAACTGTTTTTT.

V usage is TRBV18 and J usage is TRBJ2-1; D ambiguous. The germline V and J ends were trimmed by 5 bases and 3 bases, with 11 bases remaining between them. CDR3 length equals 14 residues. Germline CDR1 KGHSH, CDR2 LQKENI. The CDR3 loop reads CASSAVMSYNEQFF. CDR3 sequence (DNA): TGTGCCAGCTCAGCCGTTATGAGCTACAATGAGCAGTTCTTC.

The chain couples TRBV19 to TRBJ2-5; the D gene is possibly TRBD1 (6 bases). Trimming pared 9 bases from V and 4 bases from J, leaving 15 bases between. Germline CDR1 is LNHDA and CDR2 is SQIVND (reference sequence). The CDR3 has 13 residues. This CDR3 is CASRRGSVETQYF. For the CDR3, the DNA is TGTGCCAGCCGCAGGGGTTCGGTAGAGACCCAGTACTTC.

The V and J genes are TRBV3-1 (or the pseudogene TRBV3-2) and TRBJ2-7; TRBD1 aligns across 7 bases. Germline V gene lookup returns CDR1 LGHDT and CDR2 YNNKEL (reference sequence). Trimming cost V 4 bases and J 4 bases; bases outside gene matches: 4. CDR3 length: 13 residues. This CDR3 reads CASSPTGLYEQYF. CDR3 DNA: TGTGCCAGCAGCCCGACAGGGCTGTACGAGCAGTACTTC.

V gene TRBV18 combines with J gene TRBJ2-3, with 7 bases aligning to TRBD1. J gave up 6 bases and V 0 bases, and 9 bases lay outside the gene matches. The CDR3 is 16 residues long. Germline loops: CDR1 KGHSH, CDR2 LQKENI. The CDR3 here is CASSPPRQGDWDTQYF. The CDR3 coding sequence is TGTGCCAGCTCACCACCGCGTCAGGGGGATTGGGATACGCAGTATTTT. Using reference TRBV18 and TRBJ2-3 for the parts outside the CDR3, the full variable domain is NAGVMQNPRHLVRRRGQEARLRCSPMKGHSHVYWYRQLPEEGLKFMVYLQKENIIDESGMPKERFSAEFPKEGPSILRIQQVVRGDSAAYFCASSPPRQGDWDTQYFGPGTRLTVL.

This clone was observed a few times. The chain is built from TRBV9 and TRBJ2-7; D perhaps matches TRBD1 (6 bases). Deletions cut 3 bases from V and 12 bases from J, with 19 bases between. This CDR3 is built from 13 residues. The germline gives CDR1 SGDLS, CDR2 YYNGEE. As DNA, the CDR3 is TGTGCCAGCAGCGCTGAACTGCAGGGGCCCTTGTACTTC. As protein: CASSAELQGPLYF.

This chain joins TRBV7-8 and TRBJ1-6; D not certain. There are 17 residues in the CDR3. The germline gives CDR1 SGHVS, CDR2 FQNEAQ. V dropped 5 bases and J dropped 5 bases, with 19 bases sitting between them. CDR3 DNA sequence: TGTGCCAGCAGCCCCTTTCACACAGCGGCAGATAATTCACCCCTCCACTTT. Translated, it gives CASSPFHTAADNSPLHF.

This clone appeared once. The chain is built from TRBV27 and TRBJ1-5, with TRBD1 matching 9 bases. The V segment lost 5 bases and the J segment 1 base; nucleotides outside the gene matches: 6. Germline lookup yields CDR1 MNHEY and CDR2 SMNVEV (reference sequence). This CDR3 region has 16 residues. CDR3 sequence (DNA): TGTGCCAGCAGTGCGCAACAGGGGGCAAGCAATCAGCCCCAGCATTTT. Amino acids: CASSAQQGASNQPQHF.

V and J are TRBV15 and TRBJ2-7; perhaps TRBD1 as D (5 bases). V was trimmed by 1 base and J by 4 bases, leaving 14 bases between them. The CDR3 runs 15 residues. The germline CDR1 and CDR2 sequences are LNHNV and YYDKDF (reference sequence). The CDR3 coding sequence is TGTGCCACCAGCAGAGTTCGACAGTCTGGATACGAGCAGTACTTC. Encoded protein: CATSRVRQSGYEQYF.

The rearrangement uses TRBV4-2 and TRBJ1-3, with 7 bases identical to TRBD1. J lost 0 bases, V lost 1 base, and 0 bases had no gene match. The CDR3 spans 15 residues. Looked up from germline, CDR1 is LGHNA and CDR2 is YNFKEQ. The CDR3 sequence: CASSQAGGSGNTIYF. In nucleotides, the CDR3 is TGTGCCAGCAGCCAAGCAGGGGGCTCTGGAAACACCATATATTTT.

This clone appeared a single time. V and J are TRBV30 and TRBJ2-1, with 10 bases fitting TRBD2. The CDR3 consists of 12 residues. After removal of 2 bases from V and 12 bases from J, the junction contained 4 bases not matched to a gene. Per the germline V gene, CDR1 is GTSNPN and CDR2 is SVGIG (reference sequence). The DNA for the CDR3 is TGTGCCTGGAGTCCACGGACTAGCGGGCAGTTCTTC. This translates into CAWSPRTSGQFF. Full variable domain (missing parts from reference TRBV30 and TRBJ2-1): SQTIHQWPATLVQPVGSPLSLECTVEGTSNPNLYWYRQAAGRGLQLLFYSVGIGQISSEVPQNLSASRPQDRQFILSSKKLLLSDSGFYLCAWSPRTSGQFFGPGTRLTVL.

This chain connects TRBV4-1 to TRBJ2-7, with a possible D match to TRBD2 (6 bases). The V gene's germline CDR1 is MGHRA and CDR2 YSYEKL. Trimming shortened V by 6 bases and J by 3 bases, and 12 bases separated the two germline ends. The CDR3 contains 13 residues. The CDR3 reads CASSWRGNYEQYF. The CDR3 DNA sequence: TGCGCCAGCAGTTGGCGGGGAAACTACGAGCAGTACTTC.

The rearrangement uses TRBV10-3 and TRBJ2-1; D gene unclear. V was cut by 0 bases and J by 9 bases, with 9 bases left in between. The CDR3 contains 13 residues. Per the germline V gene, CDR1 is ENHRY and CDR2 is SYGVKD. The CDR3 DNA sequence: TGTGCCATCAGTGAGTCACCCGGCGGTGAGCAGTTCTTC. Translation gives CAISESPGGEQFF.

The chain couples TRBV9 to TRBJ1-1, with 7 bases fitting TRBD1. Germline assignment: CDR1 SGDLS and CDR2 YYNGEE. With 0 bases clipped from V and 5 bases from J, the junction kept 13 bases outside the gene matches. The CDR3 covers 17 residues. The CDR3 DNA reads TGTGCCAGCAGCGTAGTCGACAGGGCTATTAGGAGGACTGAAGCTTTCTTT. Residues: CASSVVDRAIRRTEAFF.

In its sample, this clone was seen once. This chain joins TRBV5-1 and TRBJ2-2; D gene uncertain. The CDR3 is made up of 13 amino acids. Germline CDR1 and CDR2: SGHRS and YFSETQ. The germline V and J ends were trimmed by 0 bases and 4 bases, with 4 bases remaining between them. CDR3 sequence: CASSLGSTGELFF. CDR3 sequence (DNA): TGCGCCAGCAGCTTGGGCAGCACCGGGGAGCTGTTTTTT.

The V call is TRBV6-1, the J call TRBJ2-1; D is tentatively TRBD1 or TRBD2 (5 bases each). V lost 0 bases, J lost 7 bases, and 16 bases lay in between. Germline V lookup: CDR1 MNHNS, CDR2 SASEGT. CDR3 length: 16 amino acids. In nucleotides, the CDR3 is TGTGCCAGCAGTGAAGCGCGAGGGGCGCTGGGGAATGAGCAGTTCTTC. This codes for CASSEARGALGNEQFF.

This chain links TRBV5-6 with TRBJ2-1; D unresolved. This CDR3 comprises 17 residues. V was trimmed by 0 bases and J by 3 bases, leaving 16 bases between them. Germline lookup yields CDR1 SGHDT and CDR2 YYEEEE. The CDR3 is CASSLANGRFYYNEQFF. The CDR3 DNA reads TGTGCCAGCAGCTTGGCCAACGGGCGGTTTTACTACAATGAGCAGTTCTTC.

J is TRBJ2-3 and V is TRBV5-1; possibly TRBD1 or TRBD2 for D (7 bases each). Looked up from germline, CDR1 is SGHRS and CDR2 is YFSETQ. Trimming cost V 4 bases and J 5 bases, with 14 bases left between them. The CDR3 runs to 14 residues. This CDR3 is CASSQGGPIDTQYF. CDR3 sequence (DNA): TGCGCCAGCAGCCAGGGGGGGCCGATAGATACGCAGTATTTT.

The rearrangement uses TRBV11-2 and TRBJ2-7; D not resolved. Trimming removed 9 bases from V and 4 bases from J, with 16 bases in between. CDR3 length: 13 amino acids. Germline V gene lookup returns CDR1 SGHAT and CDR2 FQNNGV. This chain's CDR3 is CASAWGIEYEQYF. The CDR3 nucleotides read TGTGCCAGTGCCTGGGGAATAGAATACGAGCAGTACTTC.

The chain couples TRBV5-4 to TRBJ1-2; 10 nucleotides align to TRBD1. V was pared by 4 bases and J by 4 bases, with 13 bases of the junction left unmatched. This CDR3 has 17 residues. In germline, CDR1 is SGHNT, CDR2 YYREEE (reference sequence). Here the CDR3 DNA reads TGTGCCAGCAGCCCCGACAGGGGGCGCGTTATATCCTATGGCTACACCTTC. Translated: CASSPDRGRVISYGYTF.

The chain's CDR3 is CASSGTGYNEQFF. The CDR3 bases are TGTGCCAGTAGTGGAACAGGATACAATGAGCAGTTCTTC. This chain uses TRBV19 with TRBJ2-1, with D perhaps matching TRBD1 (5 bases). With 5 bases removed from V and 4 bases from J, the gap between germline ends came to 9 bases. The CDR3 extends over 13 amino acids. CDR1 LNHDA and CDR2 SQIVND come from the germline V gene (reference sequence). The whole variable domain, remainder taken from reference TRBV19 and TRBJ2-1, is DGGITQSPKYLFRKEGQNVTLSCEQNLNHDAMYWYRQDPGQGLRLIYYSQIVNDFQKGDIAEGYSVSREKKESFPLTVTSAQKNPTAFYLCASSGTGYNEQFFGPGTRLTVL.

The V and J genes are TRBV7-9 and TRBJ2-2, with D uncertain. Germline V gene data show CDR1 as SEHNR and CDR2 as FQNEAQ (reference sequence). The CDR3 has 14 residues. The V end was cut by 5 bases, the J end by 3 bases, with 10 bases between. CDR3 nucleotide sequence: TGTGCCAGCAGCGCCCCAATTCACACCGGGGAGCTGTTTTTT. The encoded protein is CASSAPIHTGELFF.

The rearrangement links TRBV11-1 to TRBJ2-1; 7 bases align to TRBD2. The trim removed 3 bases at V and 1 base at J, leaving 3 bases unmatched. The CDR3 loop spans 15 amino acids. Germline-derived CDR1 and CDR2 are SGHAT and FQDESV (reference sequence). In DNA form, the CDR3 reads TGTGCCAGCAGCTTTGCGGGGGATTCCTACAATGAGCAGTTCTTC. It specifies CASSFAGDSYNEQFF.